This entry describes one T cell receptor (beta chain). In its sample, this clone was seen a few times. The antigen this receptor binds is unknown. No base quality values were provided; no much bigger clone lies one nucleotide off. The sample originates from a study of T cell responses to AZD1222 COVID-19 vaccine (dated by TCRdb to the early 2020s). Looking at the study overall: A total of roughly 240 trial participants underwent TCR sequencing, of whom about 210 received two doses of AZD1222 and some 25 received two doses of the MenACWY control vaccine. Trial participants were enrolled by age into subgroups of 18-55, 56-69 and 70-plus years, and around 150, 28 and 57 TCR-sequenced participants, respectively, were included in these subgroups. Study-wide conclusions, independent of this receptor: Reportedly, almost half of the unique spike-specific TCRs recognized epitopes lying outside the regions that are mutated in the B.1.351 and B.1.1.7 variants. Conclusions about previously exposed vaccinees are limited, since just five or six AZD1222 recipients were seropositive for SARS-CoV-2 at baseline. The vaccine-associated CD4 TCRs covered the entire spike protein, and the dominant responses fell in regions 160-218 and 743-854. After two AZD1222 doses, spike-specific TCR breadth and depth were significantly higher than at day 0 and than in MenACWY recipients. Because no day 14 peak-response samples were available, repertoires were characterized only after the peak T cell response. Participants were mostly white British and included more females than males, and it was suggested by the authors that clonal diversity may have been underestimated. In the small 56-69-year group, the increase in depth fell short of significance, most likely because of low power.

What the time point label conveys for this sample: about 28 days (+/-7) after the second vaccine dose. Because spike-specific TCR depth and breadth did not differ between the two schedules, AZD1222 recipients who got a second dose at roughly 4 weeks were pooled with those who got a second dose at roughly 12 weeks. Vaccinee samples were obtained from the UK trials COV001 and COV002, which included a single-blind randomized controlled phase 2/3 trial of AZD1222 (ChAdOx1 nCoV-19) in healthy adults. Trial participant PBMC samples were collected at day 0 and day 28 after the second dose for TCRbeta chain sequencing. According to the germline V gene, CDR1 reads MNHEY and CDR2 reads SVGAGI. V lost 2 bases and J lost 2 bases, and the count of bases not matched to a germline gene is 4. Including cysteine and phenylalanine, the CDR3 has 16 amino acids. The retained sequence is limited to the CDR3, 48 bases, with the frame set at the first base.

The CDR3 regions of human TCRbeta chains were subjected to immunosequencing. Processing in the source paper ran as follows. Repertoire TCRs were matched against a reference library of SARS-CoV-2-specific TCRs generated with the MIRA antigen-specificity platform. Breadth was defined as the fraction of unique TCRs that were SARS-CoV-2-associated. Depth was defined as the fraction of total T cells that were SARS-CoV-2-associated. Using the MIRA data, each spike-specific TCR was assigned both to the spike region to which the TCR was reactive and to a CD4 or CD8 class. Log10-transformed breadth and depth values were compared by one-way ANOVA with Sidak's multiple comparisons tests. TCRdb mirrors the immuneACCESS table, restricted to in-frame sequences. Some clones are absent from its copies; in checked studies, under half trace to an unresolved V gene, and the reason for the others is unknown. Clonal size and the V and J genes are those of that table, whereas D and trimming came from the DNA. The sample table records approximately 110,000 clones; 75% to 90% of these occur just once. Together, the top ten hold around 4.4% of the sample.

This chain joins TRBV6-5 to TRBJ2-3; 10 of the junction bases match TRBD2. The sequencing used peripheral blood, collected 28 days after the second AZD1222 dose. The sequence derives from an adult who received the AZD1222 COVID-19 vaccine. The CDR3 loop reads CASSYASGGYTDTQYF. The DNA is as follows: TGTGCCAGCAGTTACGCTAGCGGGGGATACACAGATACGCAGTATTTT.